These T cell receptor beta chains were read from a single sample in a study of T cells in Graves' hyperthyroidism and ophthalmopathy. TCRdb processed the multiplex PCR reads anew with MiXCR; each CDR3 protein has one entry. The profile shows nearly 600,000 distinct CDR3 sequences, 13% to 15% of them singletons. Sequencing input: blood. The receptor set was obtained from a young woman with Graves' ophthalmopathy. CDR3s include the opening cysteine and the closing phenylalanine or tryptophan. Fields, in order: D gene, V gene, J gene, clone size, CDR3 DNA, CDR3 protein. The D gene is left open where the match is weak. Only some rows state a clone size, as once, few, many or a class for expanded clones.

NA,TRBV9,TRBJ1-6,many,TGTGCCAGCAGCGTAGCGAGGGAGGATTCACCCCTCCACTTT,CASSVAREDSPLHF
NA,TRBV2,TRBJ1-3,NA,TGTGCCAGCAGTACGGGCCAGGGCTTTGGAAACACCATATATTTT,CASSTGQGFGNTIYF
NA,TRBV7-8,TRBJ2-6,few,TGTGCCAGCAAATACCGGCGGGGGCCAAGCTCTGGGGCCAACGTCCTGACTTTC,CASKYRRGPSSGANVLTF
NA,TRBV14,TRBJ2-5,NA,TGTGCCAGCAGCGCCGGGACCCGAGCCATGGCCCAGTACTTC,CASSAGTRAMAQYF
NA,TRBV6-1,TRBJ2-1,many,TGTGCCAGCAGTCGCCTCAGGGGAGAAGCGGGATATGGATCCTACAATGAGCAGTTCTTC,CASSRLRGEAGYGSYNEQFF
NA,TRBV7-3,TRBJ2-3,many,TGTGCCAGCAGCTTATCACCCTCCTCTCCCACAGATACGCAGTATTTT,CASSLSPSSPTDTQYF
TRBD2,TRBV5-4,TRBJ2-5,NA,TGTGCCAGCAGCTTGGACCTGCTAGCGGGAGAGGTTGAGACCCAGTACTTC,CASSLDLLAGEVETQYF
NA,TRBV2,TRBJ2-3,many,TGTGCCAGCAGTTTGGACGAAACAGATACGCAGTATTTT,CASSLDETDTQYF
NA,TRBV20-1,TRBJ2-5,many,TGCAGTGCTGCTTTGGTGGTTGGAGAGACCCAGTACTTC,CSAALVVGETQYF
TRBD2,TRBV13,TRBJ2-1,few,TGTGCCAGCACCGAGGTGAGCGGGGCCAGAGGGAATGAGCAGTTCTTC,CASTEVSGARGNEQFF
TRBD2,TRBV7-3,TRBJ2-1,many,TGTGCCAGCAGCTTAAGTCTAGCGGGAGGGCAGTTCTTC,CASSLSLAGGQFF
TRBD1,TRBV5-1,TRBJ2-2,NA,TGCGCCAGCAGCTTCCGGACAGGGGGCCCGACCGGGGAGCTGTTTTTT,CASSFRTGGPTGELFF
NA,TRBV11-2,TRBJ1-1,NA,TGTGCCAGCAGCTTAAGAGGCAACGGCGGCGTTGGGGCTTTCTTT,CASSLRGNGGVGAFF
NA,TRBV6-1,TRBJ2-7,many,TGTGCCAGCTTGGACAGCCGGAACTACGAGCAGTACTTC,CASLDSRNYEQYF
NA,TRBV6-5,TRBJ2-3,NA,TGTGCCAGCAGTTACTTAGCCGGGAGAGCAGATACGCAGTATTTT,CASSYLAGRADTQYF
NA,TRBV11-3,TRBJ2-3,many,TGTGCCAGCAGCCCGGAAGGGGCAAAAACAGATACGCAGTATTTT,CASSPEGAKTDTQYF
NA,TRBV20-1,TRBJ1-5,many,TGCAGTGCTAGAGGGGGGGGCACGGGCAGGGTGGGCAATCAGCCCCAGCATTTT,CSARGGGTGRVGNQPQHF
NA,TRBV3-1,TRBJ1-3,few,TGTGCCAGCAGCCGCTCTACGGGGTCCGGAAACACCATATATTTT,CASSRSTGSGNTIYF
NA,TRBV13,TRBJ2-3,NA,TGTGCCAGCAGCGAAAGAACAGGGTTAGATACGCAGTATTTT,CASSERTGLDTQYF
NA,TRBV7-9,TRBJ1-1,many,TGTGCCAGCAGCCAAGGGAGCGCTCTCGAGGGAAGGAGCACTGAAGCTTTCTTT,CASSQGSALEGRSTEAFF
NA,TRBV7-9,TRBJ2-5,many,TGTGCCAGCAGCCCAGACGGGGAGACCCAGTACTTC,CASSPDGETQYF
NA,TRBV20-1,TRBJ2-5,many,TGCAGTGCTAGATTCCTCGTGAGGGGGGGCGGAGAGACCCAGTACTTC,CSARFLVRGGGETQYF
TRBD1,TRBV19,TRBJ1-5,many,TGTGCCAGTACCTTGGGGACAGCAGATCAGCCCCAGCATTTT,CASTLGTADQPQHF
NA,TRBV27,TRBJ1-2,many,TGTGCCAGCAGCCGTTCGGGGGGGAACTATGGCTACACCTTC,CASSRSGGNYGYTF
TRBD2,TRBV20-1,TRBJ2-7,many,TGCAGTGCTAGAGCCCAATTAGCGGGAGGGGGCCACGAGCAGTACTTC,CSARAQLAGGGHEQYF
NA,TRBV12-3/TRBV12-4,TRBJ1-1,many,TGTGCCAGCAGTTCAACAGGGCACACTGAAGCTTTCTTT,CASSSTGHTEAFF
TRBD1,TRBV27,TRBJ1-5,few,TGTGCCAGCAGTTTATCATGGGACAGACCAAATCAGCCCCAGCATTTT,CASSLSWDRPNQPQHF
NA,TRBV9,TRBJ2-2,NA,TGTGCCAGCACAATCGGGGGCGCGACTACCGGGGAGCTGTTTTTT,CASTIGGATTGELFF
NA,TRBV6-5,TRBJ2-3,NA,TGTGCCAGCAGCCTACGAGAACTAGCCAGCACAGATACGCAGTATTTT,CASSLRELASTDTQYF
TRBD2,TRBV5-1,TRBJ2-1,many,TGCGCCAGCAGCTTGGGGGGACTAGCCTCCTACAATGAGCAGTTCTTC,CASSLGGLASYNEQFF
NA,TRBV7-9,TRBJ2-1,many,TGTGCCAGCAGCTTTACGGACAGCCCGTACAATGAGCAGTTCTTC,CASSFTDSPYNEQFF